What follows are 14 T cell receptor beta chains derived from one specimen sequenced in a study of blood T cell repertoires in COVID-19. The repertoire was sequenced with immunoSEQ multiplex PCR; TCRdb's copy has only in-frame clones and lacks some. The sample lists some 150,000 clones, 84% occurring once. The sequenced sample consisted of peripheral blood. The receptors were gathered from a woman between 50 and 59 years old with acute or convalescent COVID-19.

The chain uses TRBV18 and TRBJ2-7, with 9 bases that match TRBD1. Trimming cost V 5 bases and J 1 base; bases outside gene matches: 9. This CDR3 has 16 amino acids. CDR1 is KGHSH and CDR2 is LQKENI in the germline V gene. The CDR3 bases are TGTGCCAGCTCAACCGGACAGGGGCCGTTTTCCTACGAGCAGTACTTC. Encoded protein: CASSTGQGPFSYEQYF.

The chain uses TRBV19 and TRBJ2-1; 7 positions match TRBD2. CDR1 LNHDA and CDR2 SQIVND come from the germline V gene (reference sequence). CDR3 length: 13 residues. V lost 3 bases, J lost 11 bases, and 7 bases stayed unmatched. The CDR3 nucleotides are TGTGCCAGTAGTATGGGGGAGGGCGGAAAGCAGTTCTTC. This translates into CASSMGEGGKQFF.

This sequence joins TRBV7-2 and TRBJ1-2; D ambiguous. The V gene lost 5 bases and the J gene lost 5 bases, with 12 bases spanning the gap. This CDR3 comprises 13 residues. Germline CDR1 SGHTA, CDR2 FQGNSA. The CDR3 DNA is TGTGCCAGCAGCCCAATGAGTTCGTATGGCTACACCTTC. It translates to CASSPMSSYGYTF.

This clone was detected once. The chain recombines TRBV10-1 with TRBJ2-1, with 9 bases lining up with TRBD2. The CDR3 contains 14 residues. The V segment lost 7 bases and the J segment 4 bases; nucleotides outside the gene matches: 5. Germline CDR1 WNHNN, CDR2 SYGVQD (reference sequence). CDR3 in DNA: TGCGCCAGCACCCAGACTAGCGGATACAATGAGCAGTTCTTC. Amino acid sequence: CASTQTSGYNEQFF.

This chain links TRBV10-3 with TRBJ1-6, with D tentatively TRBD1 (6 bases). V lost 10 bases to trimming and J lost 6 bases, with 10 bases between them. The CDR3 totals 12 residues. Germline CDR1 reads ENHRY; CDR2 reads SYGVKD. The CDR3: CASGQPNSPLHF. The CDR3 nucleotides are TGTGCCAGCGGACAGCCTAATTCACCCCTCCACTTT.

In DNA form, the CDR3 reads TGTGCCAGCAGCTTAGATCTAGCGGGACGACAGTACTTC. Translated, it gives CASSLDLAGRQYF. The chain has TRBV11-3 and TRBJ2-7, with 9 bases matching TRBD2. The CDR3 runs 13 residues. Germline CDR1 and CDR2: SGHNT and YENEEA. V shed 0 bases, J shed 10 bases, and the junction held 4 bases outside the gene matches.

The V and J genes are TRBV24-1 and TRBJ2-1, with D possibly being TRBD2 (5 bases). This CDR3 has 13 residues. CDR1 and CDR2 from the germline V gene are KGHDR and SFDVKD. V was clipped by 7 bases and J by 0 bases, with 6 bases between them. CDR3 amino acids: CATREDSYNEQFF. The CDR3 region has the DNA TGTGCCACCAGGGAGGACTCCTACAATGAGCAGTTCTTC.

V and J are TRBV2 and TRBJ1-3, with no clear D. Germline CDR1 and CDR2: SNHLY and FYNNEI. The CDR3 is made up of 15 amino acids. V was trimmed by 3 bases and J by 2 bases, leaving 11 bases between them. The CDR3: CASSDIGMPGNTIYF. The CDR3 DNA sequence: TGTGCCAGCAGTGACATCGGGATGCCTGGAAACACCATATATTTT. The full variable domain, rest sourced from reference TRBV2 and TRBJ1-3, is EPEVTQTPSHQVTQMGQEVILRCVPISNHLYFYWYRQILGQKVEFLVSFYNNEISEKSEIFDDQFSVERPDGSNFTLKIRSTKLEDSAMYFCASSDIGMPGNTIYFGEGSWLTVV.

This chain uses TRBV4-1 with TRBJ2-7, with 7 bases lining up with TRBD2. The CDR3 is 14 residues long. V gave up 5 bases and J gave up 2 bases; unmatched junction bases: 6. In germline, CDR1 is MGHRA, CDR2 YSYEKL. The CDR3 nucleotides read TGCGCCAGCAGCGAAACTAGCGTAACCTACGAGCAGTACTTC. This sequence encodes CASSETSVTYEQYF.

Only a few counts were recorded for this clone. J is TRBJ1-4 and V is TRBV28, with 12 bases lining up with TRBD1. Germline V lookup: CDR1 MDHEN, CDR2 SYDVKM. The CDR3 is made up of 18 amino acids. Trimming cost V 2 bases and J 8 bases; bases outside gene matches: 12. In DNA form, the CDR3 reads TGTGCCAGCAGTTTACCCCCGGGACAGGGGGCGCTTAGGGAAAAACTGTTTTTT. Its protein is CASSLPPGQGALREKLFF.

This clone has just one count. V gene TRBV4-3 combines with J gene TRBJ1-2, with TRBD1 identical over 8 bases. V lost 0 bases and J lost 7; bases outside the gene matches: 10. CDR3 length: 16 residues. Germline V CDR1 and CDR2: LGHNA, YSLEER. The CDR3 bases are TGCGCCAGCAGCCAAGACGTTTCAGGGGGCTTTCGTGGCTACACCTTC. Residues: CASSQDVSGGFRGYTF.

This clone came up once. The chain has TRBV27 and TRBJ2-1; no clear D. Germline V gene sequence: CDR1 MNHEY, CDR2 SMNVEV (reference sequence). CDR3 length: 14 residues. V was cut by 5 bases and J by 2 bases, with 10 bases left in between. CDR3 protein: CASSRNPAYNEQFF. For the CDR3, the DNA is TGTGCCAGCAGTCGTAATCCGGCCTACAATGAGCAGTTCTTC.

This chain connects TRBV5-1 to TRBJ2-2, with a tentative D call TRBD2 (5 bases). The CDR3 runs to 14 residues. The germline gives CDR1 SGHRS, CDR2 YFSETQ. Trimming took off 5 bases at V and 0 bases at J, with 8 bases between the two ends. The CDR3 loop is CASRPGTNTGELFF. DNA for the CDR3: TGCGCCAGCAGGCCCGGGACGAACACCGGGGAGCTGTTTTTT.

The gene calls are TRBV6-2 or TRBV6-3 and TRBJ2-5, with D perhaps TRBD1 (5 bases). The CDR3 spans 14 residues. Between the trimmed V and J ends, which lost 2 bases and 4 bases, there was a span of 11 bases. Germline CDR1 is MNHEY and CDR2 is SVGEGT. For the CDR3, the DNA is TGTGCCAGCAGTTACGACGGACACTCAGAGACCCAGTACTTC. It yields the protein CASSYDGHSETQYF.